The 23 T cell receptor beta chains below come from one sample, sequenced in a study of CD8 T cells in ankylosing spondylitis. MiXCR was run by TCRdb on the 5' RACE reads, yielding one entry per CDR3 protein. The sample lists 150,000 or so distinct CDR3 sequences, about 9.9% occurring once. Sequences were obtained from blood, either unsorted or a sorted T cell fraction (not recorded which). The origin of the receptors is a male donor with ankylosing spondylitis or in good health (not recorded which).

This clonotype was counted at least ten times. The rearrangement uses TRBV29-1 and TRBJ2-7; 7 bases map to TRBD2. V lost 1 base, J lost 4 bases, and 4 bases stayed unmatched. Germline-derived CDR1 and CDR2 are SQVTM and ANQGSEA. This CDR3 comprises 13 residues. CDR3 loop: CSVEGQGGYEQYF. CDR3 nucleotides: TGCAGCGTTGAAGGGCAGGGAGGGTACGAGCAGTACTTC.

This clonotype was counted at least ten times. The DNA for the CDR3 is TGCGCCAGCACATCCGGGACAGGGGGAACAGATACGCAGTATTTT. It encodes CASTSGTGGTDTQYF. The rearrangement uses TRBV5-1 and TRBJ2-3, with 11 positions matching TRBD1. The germline V gene encodes CDR1 SGHRS and CDR2 YFSETQ. The CDR3 spans 15 residues. V lost 6 bases and J lost 3; bases outside the gene matches: 6.

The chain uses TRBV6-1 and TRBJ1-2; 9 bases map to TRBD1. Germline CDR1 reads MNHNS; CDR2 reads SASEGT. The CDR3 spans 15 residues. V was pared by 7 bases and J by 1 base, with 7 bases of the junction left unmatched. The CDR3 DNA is TGTGCCAGCAAAACCGGGACAGGGATTAACTATGGCTACACCTTC. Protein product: CASKTGTGINYGYTF.

The CDR3 coding sequence is TGTGCCTCAAAAAGGGGCTCTGGAAACACCATATATTTT. Translation gives CASKRGSGNTIYF. This rearrangement joins TRBV7-2 to TRBJ1-3, with D maybe TRBD1 (5 bases). V was pared by 11 bases and J by 0 bases, with 11 bases between. From germline, CDR1 is SGHTA and CDR2 FQGNSA. The CDR3 consists of 13 residues.

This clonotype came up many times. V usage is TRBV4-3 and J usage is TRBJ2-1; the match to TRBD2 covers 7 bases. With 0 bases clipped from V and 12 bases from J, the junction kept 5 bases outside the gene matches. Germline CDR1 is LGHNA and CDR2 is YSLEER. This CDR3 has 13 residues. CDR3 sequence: CASSQDDGGWQFF. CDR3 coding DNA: TGCGCCAGCAGCCAAGATGACGGGGGGTGGCAGTTCTTC.

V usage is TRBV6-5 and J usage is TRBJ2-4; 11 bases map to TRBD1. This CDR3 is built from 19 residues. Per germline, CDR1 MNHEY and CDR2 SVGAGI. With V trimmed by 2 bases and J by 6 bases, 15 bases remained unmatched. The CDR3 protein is CASSYNPPGGGQGVNIQYF. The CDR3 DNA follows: TGTGCCAGCAGTTACAACCCACCAGGGGGGGGACAGGGGGTAAACATTCAGTACTTC.

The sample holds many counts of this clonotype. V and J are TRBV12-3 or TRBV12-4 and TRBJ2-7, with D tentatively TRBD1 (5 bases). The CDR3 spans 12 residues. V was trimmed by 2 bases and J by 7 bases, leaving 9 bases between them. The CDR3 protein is CASSLLGREQYF. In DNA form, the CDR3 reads TGTGCCAGCAGTTTACTGGGGCGGGAGCAGTACTTC.

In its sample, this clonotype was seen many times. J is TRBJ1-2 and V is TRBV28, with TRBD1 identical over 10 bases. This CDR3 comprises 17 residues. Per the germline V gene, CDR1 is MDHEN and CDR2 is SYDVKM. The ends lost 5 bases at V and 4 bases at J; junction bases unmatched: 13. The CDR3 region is CASSDPFRDRGFYGYTF. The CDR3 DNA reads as TGTGCCAGCAGTGACCCGTTCCGGGACAGGGGATTCTATGGCTACACCTTC.

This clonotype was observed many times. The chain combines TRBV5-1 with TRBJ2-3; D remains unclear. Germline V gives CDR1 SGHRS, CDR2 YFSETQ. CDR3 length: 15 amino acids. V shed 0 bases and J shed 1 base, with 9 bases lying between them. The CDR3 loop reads CASSLVVSRTDTQYF. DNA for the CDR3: TGCGCCAGCAGCTTGGTGGTCTCCCGCACAGATACGCAGTATTTT.

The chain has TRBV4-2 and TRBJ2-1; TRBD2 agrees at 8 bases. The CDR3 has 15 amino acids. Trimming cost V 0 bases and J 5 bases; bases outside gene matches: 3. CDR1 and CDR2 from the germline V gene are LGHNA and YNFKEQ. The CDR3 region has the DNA TGTGCCAGCAGCCAAGACGGGGGGGCCCACAATGAGCAGTTCTTC. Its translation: CASSQDGGAHNEQFF.

CDR3 nucleotides: TGTGCCAGCAGCCAAGAGGGGCTAGCGGGAGGGCCAGGCACCGGGGAGCTGTTTTTT. As protein: CASSQEGLAGGPGTGELFF. The chain uses TRBV3-1 and TRBJ2-2; TRBD2 matches at 12 bases. The length of the CDR3 is 19 residues. Germline V gene sequence: CDR1 LGHDT, CDR2 YNNKEL (reference sequence). V lost 0 bases, J lost 4 bases, and 9 bases stayed unmatched.

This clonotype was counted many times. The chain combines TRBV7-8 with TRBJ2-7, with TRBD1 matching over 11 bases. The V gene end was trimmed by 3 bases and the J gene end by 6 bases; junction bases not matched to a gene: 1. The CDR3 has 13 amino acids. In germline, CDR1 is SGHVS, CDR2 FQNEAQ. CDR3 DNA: TGTGCCAGCAGCTTTGGGACAGGGGGCGAGCAGTACTTC. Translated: CASSFGTGGEQYF.

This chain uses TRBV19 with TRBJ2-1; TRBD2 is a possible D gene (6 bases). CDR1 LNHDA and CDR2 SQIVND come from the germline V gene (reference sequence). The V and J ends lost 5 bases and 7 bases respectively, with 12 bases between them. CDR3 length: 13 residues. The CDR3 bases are TGTGCCAGTAGTTGGGACTGGACAAATGAGCAGTTCTTC. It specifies CASSWDWTNEQFF.

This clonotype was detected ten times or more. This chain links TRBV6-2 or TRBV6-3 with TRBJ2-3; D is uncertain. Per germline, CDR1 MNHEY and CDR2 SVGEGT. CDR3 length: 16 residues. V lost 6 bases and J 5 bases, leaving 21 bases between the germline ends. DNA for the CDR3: TGTGCCAGCAGATATACGGACGAGTCTTGGGGAGATACGCAGTATTTT. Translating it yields CASRYTDESWGDTQYF.

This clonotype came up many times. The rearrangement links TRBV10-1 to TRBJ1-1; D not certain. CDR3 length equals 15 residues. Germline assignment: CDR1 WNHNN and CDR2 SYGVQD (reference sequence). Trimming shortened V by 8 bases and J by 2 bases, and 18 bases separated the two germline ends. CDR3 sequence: CASAGREEINTEAFF. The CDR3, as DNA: TGCGCCAGCGCGGGGAGGGAAGAAATTAACACTGAAGCTTTCTTT.

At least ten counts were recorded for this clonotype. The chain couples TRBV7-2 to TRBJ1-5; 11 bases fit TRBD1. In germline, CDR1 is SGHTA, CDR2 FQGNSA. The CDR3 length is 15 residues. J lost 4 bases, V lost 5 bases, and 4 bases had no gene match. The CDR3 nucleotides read TGTGCCAGCAGCAAGGGACAGGGGGAAAATCAGCCCCAGCATTTT. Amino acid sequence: CASSKGQGENQPQHF.

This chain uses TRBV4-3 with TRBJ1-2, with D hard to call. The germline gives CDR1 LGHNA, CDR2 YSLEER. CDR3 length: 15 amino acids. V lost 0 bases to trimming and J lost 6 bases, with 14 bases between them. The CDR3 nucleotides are TGCGCCAGCAGCCAAGATTATGGCAGTGAAGATGGCTACACCTTC. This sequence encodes CASSQDYGSEDGYTF.

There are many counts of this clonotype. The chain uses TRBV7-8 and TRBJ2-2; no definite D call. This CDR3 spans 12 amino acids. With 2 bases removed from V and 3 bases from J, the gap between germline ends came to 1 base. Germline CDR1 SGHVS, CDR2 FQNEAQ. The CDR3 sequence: CASSLHTGELFF. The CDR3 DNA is TGTGCCAGCAGCTTACACACCGGGGAGCTGTTTTTT.

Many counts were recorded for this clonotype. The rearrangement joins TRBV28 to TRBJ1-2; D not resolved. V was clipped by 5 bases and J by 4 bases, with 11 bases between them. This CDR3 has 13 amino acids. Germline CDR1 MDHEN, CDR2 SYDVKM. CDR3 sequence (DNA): TGTGCCAGCAGTCCCCGCCGGTTCTATGGCTACACCTTC. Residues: CASSPRRFYGYTF.

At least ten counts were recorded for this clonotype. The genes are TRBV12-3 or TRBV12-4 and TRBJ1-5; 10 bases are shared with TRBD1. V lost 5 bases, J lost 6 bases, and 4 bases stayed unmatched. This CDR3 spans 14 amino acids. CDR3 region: CASSLTGGGQPQHF. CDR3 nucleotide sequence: TGTGCCAGCAGTCTGACAGGGGGCGGTCAGCCCCAGCATTTT.

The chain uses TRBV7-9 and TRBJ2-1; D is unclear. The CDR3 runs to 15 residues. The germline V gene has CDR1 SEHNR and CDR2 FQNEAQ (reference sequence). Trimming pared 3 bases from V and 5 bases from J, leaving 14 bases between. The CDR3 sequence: CASSFLQSENNEQFF. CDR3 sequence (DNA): TGTGCCAGCAGCTTTTTACAGTCGGAGAACAATGAGCAGTTCTTC. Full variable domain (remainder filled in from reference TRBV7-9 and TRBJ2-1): DTGVSQNPRHKITKRGQNVTFRCDPISEHNRLYWYRQTLGQGPEFLTYFQNEAQLEKSRLLSDRFSAERPKGSFSTLEIQRTEQGDSAMYLCASSFLQSENNEQFFGPGTRLTVL.

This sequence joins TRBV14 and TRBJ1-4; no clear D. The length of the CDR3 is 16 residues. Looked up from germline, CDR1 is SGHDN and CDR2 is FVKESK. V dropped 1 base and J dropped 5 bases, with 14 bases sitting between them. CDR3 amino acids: CASSQVEGPTNEKLFF. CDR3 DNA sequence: TGTGCCAGCAGCCAAGTTGAGGGCCCGACGAATGAAAAACTGTTTTTT.

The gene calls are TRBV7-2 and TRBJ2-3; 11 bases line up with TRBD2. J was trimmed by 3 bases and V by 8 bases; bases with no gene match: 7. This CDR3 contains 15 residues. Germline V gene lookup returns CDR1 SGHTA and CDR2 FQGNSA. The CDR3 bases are TGTGCCAGCTGCCCGCTAGCGGGGGGAACAGATACGCAGTATTTT. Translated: CASCPLAGGTDTQYF.